The subject of this entry is one T cell receptor (beta chain). What it binds is not known. The assay was immunoSEQ multiplex PCR, and TCRdb's table has in-frame clones only and misses some. The data hold tens of thousands of clones, with 60% to 80% observed a single time. V gave up 5 bases and J gave up 6 bases, with 11 bases separating them. Germline V gene lookup returns CDR1 SGHVS and CDR2 FQNEAQ. This CDR3 spans 13 amino acids. The data stem from a study of T cell responses to AZD1222 COVID-19 vaccine. At the level of the study: Both about-4-week and about-12-week second-dose recipients were combined.

Study results and limitations: The study found Spike-specific TCR breadth and depth rose after two AZD1222 doses.

The receptor was isolated from an adult in good health. The source material was peripheral blood, sampled on day 0 of AZD1222 vaccination. The chain is built from TRBV7-8 and TRBJ2-1, with TRBD2 as a possible D gene (6 bases). CDR3 sequence: CASSHGTFNEQFF. The CDR3 bases are TGTGCCAGCAGCCACGGGACTTTCAATGAGCAGTTCTTC.